This T cell receptor (beta chain) is drawn from a study of a mutant IDH1 vaccine in newly diagnosed glioma. Time point reported: baseline, week 1 (first vaccination visit). Treatment here: pre-vaccination baseline after standard-of-care therapy. With V trimmed by 0 bases and J by 8 bases, 5 bases remained unmatched. The CDR3 is 14 residues long. CDR1 GTSNPN and CDR2 SVGIG come from the germline V gene (reference sequence). The data were produced by immunoSEQ multiplex PCR, yet TCRdb's version contains in-frame clones alone and is incomplete. The sample consists of about 92,000 clones, 80% to 90% of them appearing once. This clone has more than one count but fewer than ten.

The sequenced sample was PBMCs, obtained from a glioma patient treated with radiotherapy, temozolomide or both. The J gene is TRBJ2-2, the V gene TRBV30, with TRBD2 matching 8 bases. This clonotype was sampled from a woman in her fifties or sixties with glioma. CDR3: CAWSVMRGEGELFF. The CDR3 nucleotides read TGTGCCTGGAGTGTGATGCGGGGGGAAGGGGAGCTGTTTTTT.